This TCR beta chain comes out of a study of response to subunit inactivated influenza vaccine. TCRdb reanalysed the RT-PCR reads using MiXCR and keeps one entry per CDR3 protein. Here the sample spans over 650,000 distinct CDR3 sequences, approximately 17% being singletons. Whole-study results and caveats: Few new T cells, the authors suggested, are recruited by each seasonal influenza vaccination.

The CDR3 sequence is 17 residues long. In germline, CDR1 is MNHEY, CDR2 SVGAGI. V dropped 3 bases and J dropped 6 bases, with 22 bases sitting between them. With regard to this clonotype: Its antigen remains unknown.

The chain recombines TRBV6-5 with TRBJ2-3; TRBD1 or TRBD2 may be the D gene (5 bases each). The sample consisted of PBMCs from blood, taken 5 days after vaccination. This TCR derives from a man aged 50 to 60 who received an inactivated influenza vaccine. The CDR3 DNA follows: TGTGCCAGCAGTTATGGGTTGCTCGGGACGTCTCAGGATACGCAGTATTTT. It specifies CASSYGLLGTSQDTQYF.